Listed below are T cell receptor beta chains from one sample, sequenced in a study of neurological immune-mediated disorders. From the 5' RACE reads, TCRdb called clonotypes with MiXCR, one entry per CDR3 protein. The sample holds 55,000 to 65,000 distinct CDR3 sequences; roughly a tenth are singletons and the top ten take 5% to 8.5%. The sequenced material came from PBMCs. These receptor sequences come from a male donor with HTLV-1-associated myelopathy (HAM/TSP). Each CDR3 is given with its conserved first and last residue. The order of the fields is J gene, V gene, clone size, D gene, CDR3 protein, CDR3 DNA. D genes are given only for firm matches. Some rows mark clone size as missing; the rest say once, few, many or name a class of expanded clone.

TRBJ2-5 | TRBV6-5 | . | . | CASSYLGRALQETQYF | TGTGCCAGCAGTTACCTCGGGCGTGCCCTCCAAGAGACCCAGTACTTC
TRBJ2-1 | TRBV14 | many | TRBD2 | CASSQDRAGGLEQFF | TGTGCCAGCAGCCAAGATAGGGCGGGGGGTTTGGAGCAGTTCTTC
TRBJ1-2 | TRBV20-1 | many | . | CSPKKGPGGGYTF | TGCAGCCCTAAAAAGGGGCCGGGGGGGGGCTACACCTTC
TRBJ2-3 | TRBV5-1 | . | . | CASSWGLGGVSTDTQDF | TGCGCCAGCAGCTGGGGGCTAGGCGGGGTTAGCACAGATACGCAGGATTTC
TRBJ1-1 | TRBV12-3/TRBV12-4 | many | TRBD1 | CASSRTGGWYTEAFF | TGTGCCAGCAGTCGGACAGGGGGCTGGTACACTGAAGCTTTCTTT
TRBJ2-7 | TRBV20-1 | many | . | CSADRTLSYEQYF | TGCAGTGCTGACCGGACCCTCTCCTACGAGCAGTACTTC
TRBJ2-3 | TRBV7-6 | many | TRBD1 | CASSLQGAKTDTQYF | TGTGCCAGCAGCTTACAGGGGGCAAAGACAGATACGCAGTATTTT
TRBJ2-7 | TRBV11-2 | . | TRBD1 | CASTLTGRGAYEQYF | TGTGCCAGCACCCTGACAGGGCGAGGGGCCTACGAGCAGTACTTC
TRBJ2-5 | TRBV7-2 | many | TRBD1 | CASSHIGQGEETQYF | TGTGCCAGCAGCCACATCGGACAGGGGGAGGAGACCCAGTACTTC
TRBJ2-7 | TRBV7-6 | many | . | CASSLDPGADEQYF | TGTGCCAGCAGCTTAGACCCCGGGGCAGACGAGCAGTACTTC
TRBJ1-5 | TRBV4-2 | . | TRBD1 | CASSTTGTGNQPQHF | TGTGCCAGCAGCACTACCGGGACAGGAAATCAGCCCCAGCATTTT
TRBJ1-2 | TRBV6-6 | many | . | CASSPTGQSYGYTF | TGTGCCAGCAGCCCTACAGGGCAAAGCTATGGCTACACCTTC
TRBJ1-1 | TRBV7-3 | many | . | CASSPSPNTEAFF | TGTGCCAGCAGCCCCTCACCTAACACTGAAGCTTTCTTT
TRBJ2-3 | TRBV20-1 | many | TRBD2 | CSEGSGGADTQYF | TGCAGTGAGGGTAGCGGGGGGGCAGATACGCAGTATTTT
TRBJ2-3 | TRBV27 | many | . | CASSLLSGAVSTDTQYF | TGTGCCAGCAGTTTATTATCCGGGGCCGTTAGCACAGATACGCAGTATTTT
TRBJ2-7 | TRBV20-1 | many | . | CSAPRGARYEQYF | TGCAGTGCCCCCCGGGGGGCGCGCTACGAGCAGTACTTC
TRBJ2-2 | TRBV5-1 | many | . | CASRLTAGELFF | TGCGCCAGCAGATTGACTGCCGGGGAGCTGTTTTTT
TRBJ2-5 | TRBV5-5 | many | . | CASSLMRTEETQYF | TGTGCCAGCAGCTTGATGCGGACAGAAGAGACCCAGTACTTC
TRBJ1-1 | TRBV20-1 | . | . | CSARLRGLGVAFF | TGCAGTGCCCGACTTCGCGGGCTCGGGGTAGCTTTCTTT
TRBJ2-1 | TRBV3-1 | medium-sized | . | CASSQNLGDEQFF | TGTGCCAGCAGCCAAAATCTAGGGGATGAGCAGTTCTTC
TRBJ1-3 | TRBV20-1 | many | . | CSARDTLRRGISGNTIYF | TGCAGTGCTAGAGATACTCTCCGAAGGGGAATCTCTGGAAACACCATATATTTT
TRBJ2-5 | TRBV12-3/TRBV12-4 | many | TRBD2 | CASSLAPGLASF | TGTGCCAGCAGTTTAGCCCCGGGACTAGCAAGCTTC
TRBJ2-1 | TRBV6-6 | many | TRBD1 | CASSYLDRADDNEQFF | TGTGCCAGCAGTTACTTGGACAGGGCCGACGACAATGAGCAGTTCTTC
TRBJ1-5 | TRBV4-1 | many | . | CASSQEAGISNQPQHF | TGCGCCAGCAGCCAAGAGGCCGGGATTAGCAATCAGCCCCAGCATTTT
TRBJ2-3 | TRBV3-1 | . | . | CASSQGGRPSTDTQYF | TGTGCCAGCAGCCAAGGGGGTAGACCTAGCACAGATACGCAGTATTTT
TRBJ1-5 | TRBV28 | . | TRBD1 | CAISPQGAPSNQPQHF | TGTGCCATCAGCCCACAGGGGGCTCCCAGCAATCAGCCCCAGCATTTT
TRBJ1-2 | TRBV5-1 | many | TRBD1 | CASSSGDQGGGYGYTF | TGCGCCAGCAGCTCGGGTGATCAAGGGGGCGGATATGGCTACACCTTC
TRBJ1-2 | TRBV10-3 | many | . | CAIDSSSGDGYTF | TGTGCCATAGACAGCTCCTCTGGAGATGGCTACACCTTC
TRBJ2-2 | TRBV29-1 | many | . | CSVDSGKNTGELFF | TGCAGCGTTGATTCCGGGAAAAACACCGGGGAGCTGTTTTTT
TRBJ1-6 | TRBV28 | many | TRBD1 | CASSPRTGGRSPLHF | TGTGCCAGCAGTCCCCGGACAGGGGGGAGATCACCCCTCCACTTT
TRBJ1-1 | TRBV7-2 | medium-sized | TRBD1 | CASSTQQGSHTEAFF | TGTGCCAGCAGCACCCAACAGGGGTCCCACACTGAAGCTTTCTTT
TRBJ2-2 | TRBV7-8 | many | . | CASSLGLQSAGELFF | TGTGCCAGCAGCTTAGGGCTCCAGAGTGCCGGGGAGCTGTTTTTT
TRBJ2-3 | TRBV19 | many | TRBD2 | CASSRRLAGLTDTQYF | TGTGCCAGTAGTAGACGACTAGCGGGGCTTACAGATACGCAGTATTTT
TRBJ1-5 | TRBV10-3 | many | TRBD1 | CASAGQSNQPQHF | TGTGCCAGTGCGGGACAGTCAAATCAGCCCCAGCATTTT
TRBJ2-3 | TRBV6-8 | many | TRBD2 | CANGGTRGPDTQYF | TGTGCCAACGGGGGGACTCGAGGCCCAGATACGCAGTATTTT
TRBJ2-5 | TRBV9 | many | . | CASSFKVGGLQETQYF | TGTGCCAGCAGCTTTAAGGTGGGGGGACTTCAAGAGACCCAGTACTTC
TRBJ1-2 | TRBV10-3 | many | . | CAISVTDSDYGYTF | TGTGCCATCAGTGTCACCGACAGCGACTATGGCTACACCTTC
TRBJ1-6 | TRBV20-1 | many | . | CSARYQGWDSSYNSPLHF | TGCAGTGCTAGATACCAGGGTTGGGATAGCTCCTATAATTCACCCCTCCACTTT
TRBJ1-6 | TRBV27 | many | . | CASSLEGGVHNSPLHF | TGTGCCAGCAGTTTAGAGGGGGGCGTCCATAATTCACCCCTCCACTTT
TRBJ2-7 | TRBV12-3/TRBV12-4 | many | . | CASTSQSPYEQYF | TGTGCCAGCACCTCCCAGTCTCCATACGAGCAGTACTTC
TRBJ1-2 | TRBV5-5 | . | . | CASSLASRTNNYGYTF | TGTGCCAGCAGCTTGGCTTCCAGGACCAATAACTATGGCTACACCTTC
TRBJ2-5 | TRBV20-1 | many | . | CSARNPSPGYQETQYF | TGCAGTGCTAGGAACCCCTCACCGGGGTACCAAGAGACCCAGTACTTC
TRBJ2-3 | TRBV7-2 | many | TRBD2 | CASSLALISGSTDTQYF | TGTGCCAGCAGCTTAGCGCTCATTAGCGGGTCCACAGATACGCAGTATTTT
TRBJ2-3 | TRBV10-3 | many | . | CAISNWDNTDTQYF | TGTGCCATCAGTAACTGGGACAACACAGATACGCAGTATTTT
TRBJ1-1 | TRBV12-3/TRBV12-4 | . | TRBD1 | CASSLVGQGKTEAFF | TGTGCCAGCAGTTTAGTGGGACAGGGCAAGACTGAAGCTTTCTTT
TRBJ2-1 | TRBV3-1 | many | TRBD1 | CASSRQSDRAYNEQFF | TGTGCCAGCAGCCGACAGTCCGACAGGGCCTACAATGAGCAGTTCTTC
TRBJ2-3 | TRBV11-2 | many | . | CASSLRQVTDTQYF | TGTGCCAGCAGCTTGCGGCAGGTCACAGATACGCAGTATTTT
TRBJ2-1 | TRBV20-1 | . | TRBD2 | CSASRPGGGPYNEQFF | TGCAGTGCTTCTCGGCCCGGCGGGGGGCCCTACAATGAGCAGTTCTTC
TRBJ2-1 | TRBV2 | . | TRBD1 | CASSRTGGNEQFF | TGTGCCAGCAGTCGGACAGGCGGCAATGAGCAGTTCTTC
TRBJ1-1 | TRBV4-3 | few | . | CASSQAHGEAFF | TGCGCCAGCAGCCAAGCCCACGGTGAAGCTTTCTTT
TRBJ2-3 | TRBV20-1 | many | . | CSAPLGPPLSYTQYF | TGCAGTGCTCCCCTCGGGCCCCCTTTATCATATACGCAGTATTTT
TRBJ2-3 | TRBV12-3/TRBV12-4 | many | TRBD2 | CASLALAGGRGTDTQYF | TGTGCCAGCCTTGCGTTAGCGGGGGGGCGGGGCACAGATACGCAGTATTTT
TRBJ1-1 | TRBV20-1 | many | TRBD1 | CSARQGWTEAFF | TGCAGTGCCAGACAGGGTTGGACTGAAGCTTTCTTT
TRBJ1-2 | TRBV18 | many | . | CASSAGPPYGYTF | TGTGCCAGCTCAGCAGGCCCGCCCTATGGCTACACCTTC
TRBJ2-3 | TRBV3-1 | many | TRBD2 | CASSARLAGGRDTQYF | TGTGCCAGCAGCGCCAGACTAGCGGGGGGGCGAGATACGCAGTATTTT